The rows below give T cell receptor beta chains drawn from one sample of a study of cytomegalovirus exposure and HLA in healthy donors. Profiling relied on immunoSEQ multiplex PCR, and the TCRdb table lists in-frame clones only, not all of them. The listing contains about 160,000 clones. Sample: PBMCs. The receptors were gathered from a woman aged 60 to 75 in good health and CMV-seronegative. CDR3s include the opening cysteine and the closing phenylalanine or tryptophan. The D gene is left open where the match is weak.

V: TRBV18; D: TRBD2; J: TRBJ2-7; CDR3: CASSPLEASGRFYEQYF; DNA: TGTGCCAGCTCACCACTCGAAGCTAGCGGGAGGTTCTACGAGCAGTACTTC
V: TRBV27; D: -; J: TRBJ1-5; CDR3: CASSPGGNRRDWPQHF; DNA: TGTGCCAGCAGTCCCGGGGGGAACAGGAGGGATTGGCCCCAGCATTTT
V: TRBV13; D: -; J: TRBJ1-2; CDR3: CASSETRWYGYTF; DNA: TGTGCCAGCAGCGAAACACGATGGTATGGCTACACCTTC
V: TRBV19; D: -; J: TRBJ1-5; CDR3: CASSNTGKDQPQHF; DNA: TGTGCCAGTAGTAATACAGGGAAAGATCAGCCCCAGCATTTT
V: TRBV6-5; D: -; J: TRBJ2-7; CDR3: CATKGGDEQYF; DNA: TGTGCCACCAAGGGGGGGGACGAGCAGTACTTC
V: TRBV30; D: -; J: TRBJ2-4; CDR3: CAWRSSGAPKNIQYF; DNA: TGTGCCTGGAGGTCCAGCGGAGCCCCCAAAAACATTCAGTACTTC
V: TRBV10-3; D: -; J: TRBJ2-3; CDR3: CAISESPGVGTDTQYF; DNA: TGTGCCATCAGTGAGTCTCCGGGAGTAGGCACAGATACGCAGTATTTT
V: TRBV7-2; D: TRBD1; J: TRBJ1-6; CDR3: CASSTSGTDNSPLHF; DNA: TGTGCCAGCAGCACTTCCGGGACAGATAATTCACCCCTCCACTTT
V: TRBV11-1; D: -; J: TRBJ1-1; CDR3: CASSQRGWNTEAFF; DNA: TGTGCCAGCAGCCAAAGGGGGTGGAACACTGAAGCTTTCTTT
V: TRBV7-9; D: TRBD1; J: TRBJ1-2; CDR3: CASSLWDREDGYTF; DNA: TGTGCCAGCAGCTTATGGGACAGGGAAGATGGCTACACCTTC
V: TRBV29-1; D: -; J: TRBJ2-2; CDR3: CSVVRTGELFF; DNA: TGCAGCGTTGTACGGACCGGGGAGCTGTTTTTT
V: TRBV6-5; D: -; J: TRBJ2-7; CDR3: CASSYPLSGMQYF; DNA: TGTGCCAGCAGTTACCCTCTTAGCGGAATGCAGTACTTC
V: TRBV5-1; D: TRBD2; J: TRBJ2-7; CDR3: CASSAGTSGGEQYF; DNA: TGCGCCAGCAGCGCCGGGACTAGCGGGGGTGAGCAGTACTTC
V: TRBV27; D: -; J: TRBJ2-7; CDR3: CASSFNGGYEQYF; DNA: TGTGCCAGCAGTTTTAACGGCGGCTACGAGCAGTACTTC
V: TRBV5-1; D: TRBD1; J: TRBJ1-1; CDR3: CASSSSRGLNTEAFF; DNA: TGCGCCAGCAGCTCGAGCAGGGGGCTGAACACTGAAGCTTTCTTT
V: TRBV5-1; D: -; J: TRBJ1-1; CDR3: CASSLERAPGGEAFF; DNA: TGCGCCAGCAGCTTGGAGCGGGCCCCGGGGGGTGAAGCTTTCTTT
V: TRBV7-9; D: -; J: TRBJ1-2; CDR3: CASSSAGGHYGYTF; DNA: TGTGCCAGCAGCTCAGCGGGGGGTCACTATGGCTACACCTTC
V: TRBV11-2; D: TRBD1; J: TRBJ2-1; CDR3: CASSPPPAGGPEQFF; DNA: TGTGCCAGCAGCCCCCCGCCGGCAGGGGGCCCTGAGCAGTTCTTC
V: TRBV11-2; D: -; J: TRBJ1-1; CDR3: CASSQLGGYTEAFF; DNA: TGTGCCAGCAGCCAATTAGGGGGTTACACTGAGGCTTTCTTT
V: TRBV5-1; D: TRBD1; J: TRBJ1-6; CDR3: CASRTGAAGNSPLHF; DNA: TGCGCCAGCAGGACAGGGGCAGCGGGTAATTCACCCCTCCACTTT
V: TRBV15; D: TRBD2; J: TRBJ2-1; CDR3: CATLKRGSSYNEQFF; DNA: TGTGCCACCCTTAAGCGGGGGAGCTCCTACAATGAGCAGTTCTTC
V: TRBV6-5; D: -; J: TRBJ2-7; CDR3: CASSYSDGGVYEQYF; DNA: TGTGCCAGCAGTTACAGCGACGGAGGGGTTTACGAGCAGTACTTC
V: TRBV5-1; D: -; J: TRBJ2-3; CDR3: CASSIGGGSDTQYF; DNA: TGCGCCAGCAGCATTGGGGGGGGCTCAGATACGCAGTATTTT
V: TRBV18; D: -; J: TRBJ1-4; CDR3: CASSPPGTLVGKLFF; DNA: TGTGCCAGCTCACCACCCGGGACTCTGGTGGGGAAACTGTTTTTT
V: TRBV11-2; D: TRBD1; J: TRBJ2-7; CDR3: CASSYGTGGTYEQYF; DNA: TGTGCCAGCAGCTACGGGACAGGGGGCACCTACGAGCAGTACTTC
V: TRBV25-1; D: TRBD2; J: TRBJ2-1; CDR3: CASSTRRASGRNEQFF; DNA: TGTGCCAGCAGTACGAGGAGGGCTAGCGGGAGAAATGAGCAGTTCTTC
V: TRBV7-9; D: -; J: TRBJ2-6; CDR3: CASSTRDITF; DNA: TGTGCCAGCAGCACCCGGGACATAACTTTC
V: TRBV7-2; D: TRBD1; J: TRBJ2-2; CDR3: CASSLGQGTAGELFF; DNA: TGTGCCAGCAGCCTAGGACAGGGGACGGCCGGGGAGCTGTTTTTT
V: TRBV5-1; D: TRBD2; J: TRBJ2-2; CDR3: CASSLLAGGGGELFF; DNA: TGCGCCAGCAGCTTACTAGCGGGAGGTGGCGGGGAGCTGTTTTTT
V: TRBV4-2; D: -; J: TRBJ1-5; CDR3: CASSQVANSNQPQHF; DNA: TGTGCCAGCAGCCAAGTAGCAAATAGCAATCAGCCCCAGCATTTT
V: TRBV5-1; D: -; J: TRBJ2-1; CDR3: CASRTGGGNNEQFF; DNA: TGCGCCAGCAGAACGGGCGGAGGGAACAATGAGCAGTTCTTC
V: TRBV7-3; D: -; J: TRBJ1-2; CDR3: CASSQLGGSNYGYTF; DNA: TGTGCCAGCAGCCAACTGGGGGGATCTAACTATGGCTACACCTTC
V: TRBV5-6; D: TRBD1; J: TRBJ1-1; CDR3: CASSFQGTGYLNTEAFF; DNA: TGTGCCAGCAGCTTCCAGGGGACAGGATACCTGAACACTGAAGCTTTCTTT
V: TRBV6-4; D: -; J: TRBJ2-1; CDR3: CATSPGLPFYNEQFF; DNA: TGTGCCACCTCACCGGGGTTACCCTTCTACAATGAGCAGTTCTTC
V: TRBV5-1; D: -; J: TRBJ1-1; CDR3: CASSLPSGRNTEAFF; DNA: TGCGCCAGCAGCCTGCCTTCCGGGAGGAACACTGAAGCTTTCTTT
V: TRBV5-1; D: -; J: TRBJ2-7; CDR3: CASSPGLPSSYEQYF; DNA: TGCGCCAGCAGCCCCGGACTACCCAGCTCCTACGAGCAGTACTTC
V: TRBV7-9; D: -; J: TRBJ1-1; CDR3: CASSPGLKNTEAFF; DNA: TGTGCCAGCAGCCCGGGACTGAAGAACACTGAAGCTTTCTTT
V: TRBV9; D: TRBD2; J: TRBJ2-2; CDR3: CASSVGLAGVGTGELFF; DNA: TGTGCCAGCAGCGTCGGACTAGCGGGAGTAGGCACCGGGGAGCTGTTTTTT
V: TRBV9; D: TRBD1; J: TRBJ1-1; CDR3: CASSADRATTEAFF; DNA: TGTGCCAGCAGCGCGGACAGGGCGACCACTGAAGCTTTCTTT
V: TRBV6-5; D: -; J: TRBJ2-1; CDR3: CASSYGSRGNEQFF; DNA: TGTGCCAGCAGTTACGGATCCAGAGGCAATGAGCAGTTCTTC
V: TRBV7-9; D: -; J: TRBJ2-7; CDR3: CASSPPASNYEQYF; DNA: TGTGCCAGCAGTCCCCCTGCGTCTAACTACGAGCAGTACTTC
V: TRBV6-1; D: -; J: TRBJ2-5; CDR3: CASGGFGTQYF; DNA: TGTGCCAGCGGCGGCTTTGGGACCCAGTACTTC
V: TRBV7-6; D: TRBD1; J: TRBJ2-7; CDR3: CASSPGQEYYEQYF; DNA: TGTGCCAGCAGCCCGGGACAGGAATACTACGAGCAGTACTTC
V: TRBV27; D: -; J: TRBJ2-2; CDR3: CASSFEGTGELFF; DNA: TGTGCCAGCAGTTTTGAGGGAACCGGGGAGCTGTTTTTT
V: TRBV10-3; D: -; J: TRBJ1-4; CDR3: CAISESQGSVVTNEKLFF; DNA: TGTGCCATCAGTGAGTCCCAGGGGTCGGTAGTGACTAATGAAAAACTGTTTTTT
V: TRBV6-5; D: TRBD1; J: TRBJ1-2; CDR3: CASRADRGRFYGYTF; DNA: TGTGCCAGCAGAGCGGACAGGGGGCGATTCTATGGCTACACCTTC
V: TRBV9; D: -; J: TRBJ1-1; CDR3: CASSPRQGLGTEAFF; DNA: TGTGCCAGCAGCCCCAGGCAGGGTTTGGGCACTGAAGCTTTCTTT
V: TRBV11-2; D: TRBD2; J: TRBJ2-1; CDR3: CASSPRLAGAGGNEQFF; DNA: TGTGCCAGCAGCCCTCGACTAGCGGGGGCCGGGGGCAATGAGCAGTTCTTC
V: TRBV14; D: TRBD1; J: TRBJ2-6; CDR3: CASSRDRGVSGANVLTF; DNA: TGTGCCAGCAGCCGGGACAGGGGAGTATCTGGGGCCAACGTCCTGACTTTC
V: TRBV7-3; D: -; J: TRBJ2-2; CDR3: CASSPWGVTGELFF; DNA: TGTGCCAGCAGCCCATGGGGGGTTACCGGGGAGCTGTTTTTT
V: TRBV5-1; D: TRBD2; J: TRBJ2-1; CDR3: CASSLDSGSTVEQFF; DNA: TGCGCCAGCAGCTTGGATAGCGGGAGTACCGTTGAGCAGTTCTTC